One TCR beta chain is described in this entry. No antigen is known for it. The table came from immunoSEQ multiplex PCR; TCRdb's copy has only in-frame clones and leaves some out. The repertoire includes 35,000 to 40,000 clones, roughly 78% of them detected once, and 7.5% to 9.5% sits in the top ten. Busulfan-fludarabine conditioning, marrow transplant, and cyclophosphamide on days +3 and +4 were administered. The sample originates from a study of T cells after posttransplantation cyclophosphamide. CDR1 MGHRA and CDR2 YSYEKL come from the germline V gene. The CDR3 consists of 17 residues. Trimming shortened V by 1 base and J by 4 bases, and 17 bases separated the two germline ends. Whole-study results and caveats: TRB overlap between skin or GI tissue T cells and blood was limited. Recipient CMV seropositivity and CMV reactivation strongly tracked TRB clonality. Later blood repertoires were often dominated by clones from the donor CD8+ memory compartment.

This specimen was CD4+ T cells sorted from blood, taken just over 1,900 days after a stem cell transplant with posttransplant cyclophosphamide. The V and J genes are TRBV4-1 and TRBJ1-3; no definite D call. The source of this sequence is a female patient aged 40 to 55 who received an allogeneic stem cell transplant from a related donor, was CMV-positive, and had no GVHD. These T cells may partly come from the graft donor. The CDR3 DNA reads as TGCGCCAGCAGCCAAGCACTGGCGGGGAGATCCGGAAACACCATATATTTT. Translating gives CASSQALAGRSGNTIYF.